This T cell receptor (beta chain) was sequenced in a study of shared clonotypes between healthy human individuals. CDR1 is MGHRA and CDR2 is YSYEKL in the germline V gene. The CDR3 is made up of 14 amino acids. Only in-frame clones appear in the TCRdb table, and some are missing; sequencing was by immunoSEQ multiplex PCR. Of around 940,000 clones in the sample, about three quarters were seen once. This TCR derives from a man aged 18 to 30 in good health. Source material: memory CD4+ T cells sorted from blood. This sample's subset: CD45RA-negative fraction. The rearrangement links TRBV4-1 to TRBJ2-5; perhaps D is TRBD1 or TRBD2 (5 bases each). Gene TRBJ2-7 matches the end of the DNA better, so the J call may be wrong. The CDR3 region is CASSPQVGAYEQYF. CDR3 bases: TGCGCCAGCAGCCCTCAAGTGGGGGCCTACGAGCAGTACTTC.